These 22 T cell receptor beta chains were sequenced from one sample in a study of prognosis after radiotherapy for stage I lung cancer. TCR beta CDR3 was amplified from genomic DNA by two-round multiplex PCR. With primers specific to each TRBV and TRBJ gene, the first-round PCR was performed. TCRdb analysed the multiplex PCR reads with MiXCR anew, one entry per CDR3 protein. The sample consists of 15,000 to 20,000 distinct CDR3 sequences, about 50% of them appearing once. The material sequenced was PBMCs, taken before or after stereotactic body radiation therapy (not recorded which). These receptors came from a donor over 45 with non-small cell lung cancer.

This clonotype was found many times. This chain uses TRBV7-9 with TRBJ1-6, with no clear D. The CDR3 spans 14 residues. Germline V gene sequence: CDR1 SEHNR, CDR2 FQNEAQ (reference sequence). Trimming removed 5 bases from V and 6 bases from J, with 11 bases in between. This CDR3 reads CASSQTGVNSPLHF. CDR3 nucleotides: TGTGCCAGCAGCCAGACCGGGGTTAATTCACCCCTCCACTTT.

This clonotype has only a few counts. The junction departs from the called germline gene at one end, perhaps through a read error. The V and J genes are TRBV6-1 and TRBJ2-5, with D maybe TRBD2 (7 bases). This CDR3 comprises 16 residues. The germline V gene has CDR1 MNHNS and CDR2 SASEGT. The CDR3 nucleotides are TGTGCCAGCAGGGAAGGGGGGGGTGAACGACAAGAGACCCAGTACTTC. It translates to CASREGGGERQETQYF.

This clonotype was picked up many times. The chain has TRBV14 and TRBJ1-2, with no clear D. Germline values: CDR1 SGHDN, CDR2 FVKESK. This CDR3 is 14 amino acids long. Trimming pared 4 bases from V and 7 bases from J, leaving 16 bases between. This CDR3 reads CASSLRRGGGGYTF. DNA of the CDR3: TGTGCCAGCAGCCTCAGACGGGGAGGCGGTGGCTACACCTTC.

This clonotype has ten or more counts. The chain employs TRBV20-1 and TRBJ1-2; 8 nucleotides match TRBD1. The V and J ends lost 6 bases and 4 bases, in that order; junction bases with no gene match: 16. Germline assignment: CDR1 DFQATT and CDR2 SNEGSKA (reference sequence). This CDR3 has 16 amino acids. DNA for the CDR3: TGCAGTGCCAAACAGGGGACAGGATCGTTGTTCTATGGCTACACCTTC. Translation gives CSAKQGTGSLFYGYTF.

This chain joins TRBV20-1 and TRBJ2-7; D gene uncertain. V was trimmed by 4 bases and J by 4 bases, leaving 8 bases between them. Germline CDR1 is DFQATT and CDR2 is SNEGSKA (reference sequence). CDR3 length: 11 amino acids. In DNA form, the CDR3 reads TGCAGTGCTACTCAAGTATACGAGCAGTACTTC. This sequence encodes CSATQVYEQYF.

J is TRBJ2-7 and V is TRBV7-2; no clear D gene. Germline V lookup: CDR1 SGHTA, CDR2 FQGNSA. The CDR3 extends over 13 amino acids. V gave up 2 bases and J gave up 5 bases, with 10 bases separating them. As DNA, the CDR3 is TGTGCCAGCAGCTTAACACCTCTAAACGAGCAGTACTTC. Translation: CASSLTPLNEQYF. Supplemented by reference TRBV7-2 and TRBJ2-7, the full variable domain reads GAGVSQSPSNKVTEKGKDVELRCDPISGHTALYWYRQSLGQGLEFLIYFQGNSAPDKSGLPSDRFSAERTGGSVSTLTIQRTQQEDSAVYLCASSLTPLNEQYFGPGTRLTVT.

V usage is TRBV30 and J usage is TRBJ1-5; D unclear. This CDR3 region has 13 residues. CDR1 and CDR2 from the germline V gene are GTSNPN and SVGIG (reference sequence). Trimming removed 1 base at V and 5 bases at J, with 9 bases between. In DNA, the CDR3 is TGTGCCTGGAGTGGAGGGAATTATCAGCCCCAGCATTTT. Translation gives CAWSGGNYQPQHF.

This chain connects TRBV11-2 to TRBJ2-5; a possible D gene is TRBD2 (5 bases). Trimming removed 1 base from V and 2 bases from J, with 5 bases in between. The V gene's germline CDR1 is SGHAT and CDR2 FQNNGV. The CDR3 has 13 residues. The CDR3 loop is CASSLGGQETQYF. In DNA form, the CDR3 reads TGTGCCAGCAGCTTAGGAGGGCAAGAGACCCAGTACTTC.

This clonotype came up many times. J is TRBJ2-1 and V is TRBV29-1; 9 bases align to TRBD1. The V and J ends lost 5 bases and 0 bases, in that order; junction bases with no gene match: 8. Germline V CDR1 and CDR2: SQVTM, ANQGSEA. The CDR3 runs 16 residues. CDR3 loop: CSVPEVTGGSYNEQFF. The DNA for the CDR3 is TGCAGCGTTCCTGAGGTGACAGGGGGCTCCTACAATGAGCAGTTCTTC.

V usage is TRBV11-2 and J usage is TRBJ2-7; 8 nucleotides line up with TRBD2. The CDR3 consists of 16 residues. Trimming cost V 5 bases and J 2 bases; bases outside gene matches: 11. Germline assignment: CDR1 SGHAT and CDR2 FQNNGV. Written as DNA, the CDR3 is TGTGCCAGCAGCCTGCCCCCGGGGGGGGTGGCCTACGAGCAGTACTTC. Protein: CASSLPPGGVAYEQYF.

This clonotype was observed at least ten times. This rearrangement joins TRBV28 to TRBJ2-7, with 10 bases matching TRBD1. V gave up 8 bases and J gave up 5 bases; unmatched junction bases: 9. Per the germline V gene, CDR1 is MDHEN and CDR2 is SYDVKM. The CDR3 spans 14 residues. The CDR3 reads CASVTPGQGNEQYF. DNA for the CDR3: TGTGCCAGCGTTACCCCGGGACAGGGGAACGAGCAGTACTTC.

Ten or more counts support this clonotype. The chain recombines TRBV4-2 with TRBJ2-7; D is possibly TRBD1 (6 bases). CDR3 length: 15 amino acids. Germline values: CDR1 LGHNA, CDR2 YNFKEQ. V was cut by 0 bases and J by 0 bases, with 9 bases left in between. The CDR3 reads CASSQDRGSSYEQYF. The CDR3 bases are TGTGCCAGCAGCCAAGACAGGGGAAGCTCCTACGAGCAGTACTTC.

This clonotype was seen at least ten times. CDR3 sequence: CASSIGDTQYF. CDR3 bases: TGTGCCAGTAGTATTGGGGATACGCAGTATTTT. V usage is TRBV19 and J usage is TRBJ2-3; D is unclear. Between the trimmed V and J ends, which lost 3 bases and 6 bases, there was a span of 4 bases. The CDR3 sequence is 11 residues long. From germline, CDR1 is LNHDA and CDR2 SQIVND (reference sequence).

This clonotype was seen repeatedly, ten times or more. The chain carries TRBV5-4 and TRBJ1-2; 9 positions agree with TRBD1. CDR1 is SGHNT, CDR2 YYREEE, per germline (reference sequence). The ends lost 3 bases at V and 5 bases at J; junction bases unmatched: 2. There are 13 residues in the CDR3. DNA of the CDR3: TGTGCCAGCAGCTGGACAGGGGATTATGGCTACACCTTC. Amino acid sequence: CASSWTGDYGYTF.

This clonotype was counted at least ten times. This rearrangement joins TRBV12-3 or TRBV12-4 to TRBJ1-1; tentative D call: TRBD1 (5 bases). With 3 bases removed from V and 4 bases from J, the gap between germline ends came to 18 bases. The CDR3 is 16 residues long. The CDR3 sequence is CASSLGGRGAGTEAFF. Written as DNA, the CDR3 is TGTGCCAGCAGTTTGGGAGGGAGGGGTGCGGGCACTGAAGCTTTCTTT.

This clonotype was found a few times. A much larger clone lies a single base off, so this may be a read error. The chain employs TRBV6-1 and TRBJ2-5, with D perhaps matching TRBD1 (6 bases). This CDR3 contains 15 residues. Trimming shortened V by 7 bases and J by 7 bases, and 22 bases separated the two germline ends. Germline V lookup: CDR1 MNHNS, CDR2 SASEGT. CDR3 sequence: CASTPDRWPGLTQYF. CDR3 DNA sequence: TGTGCCAGCACCCCCGACAGGTGGCCGGGGTTGACCCAGTACTTC.

The chain uses TRBV5-1 and TRBJ1-5, with TRBD1 matching 9 bases. The CDR3 extends over 16 amino acids. CDR1 is SGHRS, CDR2 YFSETQ, per germline. The V and J ends lost 0 bases and 5 bases, in that order; junction bases with no gene match: 6. The CDR3 nucleotides read TGCGCCAGCAGCTTGGATCCGGGACAGGGACATCAGCCCCAGCATTTT. Translating it yields CASSLDPGQGHQPQHF.

This clonotype ranks as medium-sized. The genes are TRBV5-1 and TRBJ1-2, with 7 bases identical to TRBD1. Germline CDR1 reads SGHRS; CDR2 reads YFSETQ. V was clipped by 0 bases and J by 7 bases; unmatched bases: 9. This CDR3 has 15 residues. The CDR3 coding sequence is TGCGCCAGCAGCTTGGGAGGACAGGAGGTGTTTGGCTACACCTTC. Its protein is CASSLGGQEVFGYTF.

This clonotype was seen only a few times. One base separates it from a far larger clone, so it is likely a read error. The chain has TRBV6-6 and TRBJ2-7; the match to TRBD2 covers 7 bases. CDR1 is MNHNY, CDR2 SVGAGI, per germline (reference sequence). The J segment lost 1 base and the V segment lost 0 bases, leaving 6 bases of the junction unmatched. The CDR3 loop spans 16 amino acids. The CDR3 DNA sequence: TGTGCCAGCAGTTACTCGACTCTAGCGGTATCCTACGAGCAGTACTTC. Protein: CASSYSTLAVSYEQYF.

This clonotype was counted many times. This chain connects TRBV20-1 to TRBJ1-4, with D possibly TRBD1 on 5 matching bases. The length of the CDR3 is 13 residues. Per the germline V gene, CDR1 is DFQATT and CDR2 is SNEGSKA (reference sequence). V lost 5 bases and J lost 7, with 14 bases in between. The CDR3 reads CSALPGGGEKLFF. The CDR3 bases are TGCAGTGCTCTCCCGGGGGGGGGTGAAAAACTGTTTTTT.

This clonotype was picked up many times. The J gene is TRBJ1-4, the V gene TRBV28, with 9 bases fitting TRBD1. Germline V CDR1 and CDR2: MDHEN, SYDVKM. The length of the CDR3 is 18 residues. V dropped 0 bases and J dropped 4; count of bases not matched to a gene: 9. CDR3 sequence (DNA): TGTGCCAGCAGTTTATGGACGGACAGGGGAACCCTTAATGAAAAACTGTTTTTT. Its translation is CASSLWTDRGTLNEKLFF.

The table lists this clonotype with many counts. The chain employs TRBV20-1 and TRBJ2-2; 9 positions match TRBD2. The germline V gene has CDR1 DFQATT and CDR2 SNEGSKA (reference sequence). V was pared by 5 bases and J by 3 bases, with 13 bases of the junction left unmatched. This CDR3 contains 17 residues. CDR3: CSAPEWDSGRDTGELFF. CDR3 DNA sequence: TGCAGTGCTCCGGAGTGGGATAGCGGGAGAGACACCGGGGAGCTGTTTTTT.